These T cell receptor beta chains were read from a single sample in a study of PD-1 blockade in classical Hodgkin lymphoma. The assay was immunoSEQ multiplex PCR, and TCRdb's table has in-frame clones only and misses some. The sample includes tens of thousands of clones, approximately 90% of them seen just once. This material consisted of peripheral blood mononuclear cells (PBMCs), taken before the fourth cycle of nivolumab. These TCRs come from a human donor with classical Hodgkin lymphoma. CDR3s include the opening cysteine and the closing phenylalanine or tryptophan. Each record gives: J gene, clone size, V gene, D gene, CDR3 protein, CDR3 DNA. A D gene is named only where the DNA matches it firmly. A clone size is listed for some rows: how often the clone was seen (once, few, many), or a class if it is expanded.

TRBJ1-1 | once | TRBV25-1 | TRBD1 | CASSETWTGGDTEAFF | TGTGCCAGCAGTGAAACCTGGACAGGAGGGGACACTGAAGCTTTCTTT
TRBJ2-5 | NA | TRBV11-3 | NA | CASSLGGTQETQYF | TGTGCCAGCAGCTTAGGTGGGACCCAAGAGACCCAGTACTTC
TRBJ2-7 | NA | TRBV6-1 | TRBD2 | CASQLGGSTYEQYF | TGTGCCAGCCAGCTGGGGGGGAGCACCTACGAGCAGTACTTC
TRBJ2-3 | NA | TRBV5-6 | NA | CASSSTRDTQYF | TGTGCCAGCAGCTCCACCCGGGATACGCAGTATTTT
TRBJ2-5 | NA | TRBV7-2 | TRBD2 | CASSLTSGAETQYF | TGTGCCAGCAGCTTGACTAGCGGTGCGGAGACCCAGTACTTC
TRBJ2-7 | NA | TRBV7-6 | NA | CASGTGAEQYF | TGTGCCAGCGGGACGGGGGCCGAGCAGTACTTC
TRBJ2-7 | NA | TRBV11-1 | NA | CASSSDLFSYEQYF | TGTGCCAGCAGCTCGGACCTTTTCTCCTACGAGCAGTACTTC
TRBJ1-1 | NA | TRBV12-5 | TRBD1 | CASGLPRPDPGQGLRRGRTEAFF | TGTGCTAGTGGTTTGCCTCGCCCTGACCCGGGACAGGGTTTGAGGAGGGGGAGGACTGAAGCTTTCTTT
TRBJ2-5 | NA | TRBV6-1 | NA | CASKLLGTYQETQYF | TGTGCCAGCAAACTCTTGGGGACTTACCAAGAGACCCAGTACTTC
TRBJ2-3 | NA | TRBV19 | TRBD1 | CASSQPGQGPDTQYF | TGTGCCAGTAGTCAACCGGGACAGGGGCCAGATACGCAGTATTTT
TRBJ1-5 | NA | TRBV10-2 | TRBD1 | CASSEVSGTGNQPQHF | TGCGCCAGCAGTGAGGTTTCCGGGACAGGGAATCAGCCCCAGCATTTT
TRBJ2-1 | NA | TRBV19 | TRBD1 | CASSMWDSNNEQFF | TGTGCCAGTAGTATGTGGGACAGTAACAATGAGCAGTTCTTC